This T cell receptor (beta chain) was captured by sequencing in a study of OX40 agonist ivuxolimab in advanced cancers. Overall study findings and caveats: There were also nonresponders showing low normalized T-cell clonal expansion.

The repertoire was sequenced with immunoSEQ multiplex PCR; TCRdb's copy has only in-frame clones and lacks some. Here the sample spans some 98,000 clones, 90% to 95% being singletons. To note about this clone: Its cognate antigen is unknown.

The specimen was CD4+ or CD8+ T cells sorted from blood, collected in a trial of the OX40 agonist ivuxolimab. This clonotype originated in an adult with an advanced solid tumor such as melanoma, head and neck, liver or kidney cancer.

CDR3 protein: CASSYRADRNQPQHF. The CDR3 DNA reads as TGTGCCAGCAGTTACCGGGCTGATCGGAATCAGCCCCAGCATTTT. The chain carries TRBV6-5 and TRBJ1-5; D is uncertain. The CDR3 loop spans 15 amino acids. Germline CDR1 and CDR2: MNHEY and SVGAGI. The V gene lost 2 bases and the J gene lost 4 bases, with 12 bases spanning the gap.